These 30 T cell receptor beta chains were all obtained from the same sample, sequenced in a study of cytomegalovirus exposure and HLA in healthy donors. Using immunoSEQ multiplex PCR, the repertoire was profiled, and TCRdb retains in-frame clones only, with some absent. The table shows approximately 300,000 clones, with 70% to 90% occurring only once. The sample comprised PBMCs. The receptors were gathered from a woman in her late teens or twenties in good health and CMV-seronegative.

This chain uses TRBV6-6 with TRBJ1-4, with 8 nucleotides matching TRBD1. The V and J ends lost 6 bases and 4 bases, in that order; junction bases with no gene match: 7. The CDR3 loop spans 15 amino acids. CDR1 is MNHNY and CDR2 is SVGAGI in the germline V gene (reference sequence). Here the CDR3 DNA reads TGTGCCAGCAGACCACCGGGACAGGTTAATGAAAAACTGTTTTTT. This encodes CASRPPGQVNEKLFF.

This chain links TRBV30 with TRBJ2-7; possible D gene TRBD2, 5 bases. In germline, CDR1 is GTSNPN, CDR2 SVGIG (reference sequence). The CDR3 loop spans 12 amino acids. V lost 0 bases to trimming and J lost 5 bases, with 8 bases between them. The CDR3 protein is CAWSVTGDEQYF. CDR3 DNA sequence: TGTGCCTGGAGTGTAACCGGGGACGAGCAGTACTTC.

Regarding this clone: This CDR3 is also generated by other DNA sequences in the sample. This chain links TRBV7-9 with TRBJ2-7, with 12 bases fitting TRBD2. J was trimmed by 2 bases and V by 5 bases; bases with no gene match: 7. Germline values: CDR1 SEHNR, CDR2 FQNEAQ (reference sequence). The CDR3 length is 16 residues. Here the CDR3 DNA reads TGTGCCAGCAGCCCCCGACTAGCGGGAGCGACCTACGAGCAGTACTTC. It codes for CASSPRLAGATYEQYF.

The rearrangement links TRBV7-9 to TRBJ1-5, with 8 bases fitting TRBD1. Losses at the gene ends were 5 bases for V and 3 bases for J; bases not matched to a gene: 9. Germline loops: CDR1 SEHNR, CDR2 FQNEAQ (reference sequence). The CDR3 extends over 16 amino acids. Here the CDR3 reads CASSPIGQGHNQPQHF. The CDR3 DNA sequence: TGTGCCAGCAGCCCCATCGGACAGGGCCACAATCAGCCCCAGCATTTT.

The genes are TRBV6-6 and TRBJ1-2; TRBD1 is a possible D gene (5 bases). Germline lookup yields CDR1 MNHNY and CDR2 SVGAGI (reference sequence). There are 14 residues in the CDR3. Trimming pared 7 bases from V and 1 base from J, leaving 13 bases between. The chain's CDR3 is CASIDGGGNYGYTF. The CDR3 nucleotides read TGTGCCAGCATCGACGGGGGGGGTAACTATGGCTACACCTTC.

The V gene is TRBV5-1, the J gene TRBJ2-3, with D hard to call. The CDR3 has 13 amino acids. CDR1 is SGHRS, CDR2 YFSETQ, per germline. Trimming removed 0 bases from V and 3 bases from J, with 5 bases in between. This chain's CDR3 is CASSLGYTDTQYF. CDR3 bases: TGCGCCAGCAGCTTGGGCTATACAGATACGCAGTATTTT.

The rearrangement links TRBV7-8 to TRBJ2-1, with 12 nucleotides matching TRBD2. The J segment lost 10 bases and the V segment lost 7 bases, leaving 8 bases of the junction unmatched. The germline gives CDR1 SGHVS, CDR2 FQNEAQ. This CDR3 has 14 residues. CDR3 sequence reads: CASTLSGLAGEQFF. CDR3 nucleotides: TGTGCCAGCACCCTTTCCGGACTAGCGGGGGAGCAGTTCTTC.

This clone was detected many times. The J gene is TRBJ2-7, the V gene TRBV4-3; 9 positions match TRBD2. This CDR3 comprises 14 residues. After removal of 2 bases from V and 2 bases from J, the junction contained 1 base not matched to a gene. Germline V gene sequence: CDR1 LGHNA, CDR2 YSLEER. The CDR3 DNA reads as TGCGCCAGCAGCCAATGGACTAGCGCCTACGAGCAGTACTTC. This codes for CASSQWTSAYEQYF.

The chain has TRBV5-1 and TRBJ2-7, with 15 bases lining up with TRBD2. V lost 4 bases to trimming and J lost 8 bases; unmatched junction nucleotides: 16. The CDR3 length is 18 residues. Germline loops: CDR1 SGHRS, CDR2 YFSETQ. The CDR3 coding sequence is TGCGCCAGCAGCACCCGACAGACCCCGGGACTAGCGGGAGGAAAGCAGTACTTC. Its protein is CASSTRQTPGLAGGKQYF.

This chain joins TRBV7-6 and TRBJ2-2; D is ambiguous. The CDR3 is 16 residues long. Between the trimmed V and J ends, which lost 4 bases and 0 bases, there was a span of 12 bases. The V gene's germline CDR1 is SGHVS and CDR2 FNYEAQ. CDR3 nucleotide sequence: TGTGCCAGCAGCTCGCGGCGAGAGACGAACACCGGGGAGCTGTTTTTT. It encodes CASSSRRETNTGELFF.

The CDR3 DNA reads as TGTGCCAGCAGCGCCCCCAAGGCGGGGACTGGTTCCTACAATGAGCAGTTCTTC. Its translation: CASSAPKAGTGSYNEQFF. The J gene is TRBJ2-1, the V gene TRBV9, with D possibly TRBD2 on 6 matching bases. Germline lookup yields CDR1 SGDLS and CDR2 YYNGEE. The CDR3 length is 18 residues. V was shortened by 3 bases and J by 1 base, with 20 bases between the two germline ends.

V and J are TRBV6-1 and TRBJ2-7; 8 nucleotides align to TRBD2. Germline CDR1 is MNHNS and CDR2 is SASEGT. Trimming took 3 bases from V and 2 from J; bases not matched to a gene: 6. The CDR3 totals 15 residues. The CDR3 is CASSDGGLAPYEQYF. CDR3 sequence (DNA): TGTGCCAGCAGTGACGGCGGACTAGCCCCCTACGAGCAGTACTTC.

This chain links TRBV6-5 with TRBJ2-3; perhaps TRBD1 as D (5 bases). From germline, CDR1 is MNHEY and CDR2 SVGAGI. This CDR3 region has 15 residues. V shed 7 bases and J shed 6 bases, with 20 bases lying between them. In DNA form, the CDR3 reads TGTGCCAGCACCCACAGGCAGGAACACATGGATACGCAGTATTTT. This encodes CASTHRQEHMDTQYF.

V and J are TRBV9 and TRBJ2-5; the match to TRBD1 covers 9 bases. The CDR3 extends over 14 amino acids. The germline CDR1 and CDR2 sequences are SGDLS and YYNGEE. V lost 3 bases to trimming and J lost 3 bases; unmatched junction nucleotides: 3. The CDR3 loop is CASSGGDREETQYF. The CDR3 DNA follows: TGTGCCAGCAGCGGGGGGGACAGGGAAGAGACCCAGTACTTC.

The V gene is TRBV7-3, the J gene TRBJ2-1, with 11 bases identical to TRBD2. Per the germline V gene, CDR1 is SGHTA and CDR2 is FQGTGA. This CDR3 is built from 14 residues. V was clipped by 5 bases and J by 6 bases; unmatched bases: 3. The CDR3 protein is CASSHTSGSNEQFF. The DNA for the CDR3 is TGTGCCAGCAGCCACACTAGCGGGAGCAATGAGCAGTTCTTC.

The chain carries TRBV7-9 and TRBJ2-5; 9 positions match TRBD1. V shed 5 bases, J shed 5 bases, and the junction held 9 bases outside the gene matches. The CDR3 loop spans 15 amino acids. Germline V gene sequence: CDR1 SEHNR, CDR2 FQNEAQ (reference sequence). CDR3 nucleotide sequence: TGTGCCAGCAGCAGGGACAGGGCGACCGGGGAGACCCAGTACTTC. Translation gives CASSRDRATGETQYF. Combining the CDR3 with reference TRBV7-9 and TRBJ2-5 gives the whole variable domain DTGVSQNPRHKITKRGQNVTFRCDPISEHNRLYWYRQTLGQGPEFLTYFQNEAQLEKSRLLSDRFSAERPKGSFSTLEIQRTEQGDSAMYLCASSRDRATGETQYFGPGTRLLVL.

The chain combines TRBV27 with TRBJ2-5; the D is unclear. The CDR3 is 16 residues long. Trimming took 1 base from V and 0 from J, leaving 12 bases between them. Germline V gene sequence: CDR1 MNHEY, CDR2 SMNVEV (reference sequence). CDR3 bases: TGTGCCAGCAGTTTATATCCCGACTCGTACCAAGAGACCCAGTACTTC. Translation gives CASSLYPDSYQETQYF.

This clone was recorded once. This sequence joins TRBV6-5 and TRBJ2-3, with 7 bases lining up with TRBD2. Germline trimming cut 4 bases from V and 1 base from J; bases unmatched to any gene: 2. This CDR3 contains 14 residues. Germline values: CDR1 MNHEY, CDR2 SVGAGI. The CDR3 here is CASSSLAGTDTQYF. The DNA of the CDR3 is TGTGCCAGCAGTTCCCTAGCGGGCACAGATACGCAGTATTTT.

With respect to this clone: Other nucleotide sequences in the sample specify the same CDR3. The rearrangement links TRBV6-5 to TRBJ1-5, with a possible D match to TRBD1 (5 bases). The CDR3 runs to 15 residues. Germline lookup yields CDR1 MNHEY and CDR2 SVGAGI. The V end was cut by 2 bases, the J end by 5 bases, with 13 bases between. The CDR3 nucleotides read TGTGCCAGCAGTTACGGAGGGGCTGGCGATCAGCCCCAGCATTTT. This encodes CASSYGGAGDQPQHF.

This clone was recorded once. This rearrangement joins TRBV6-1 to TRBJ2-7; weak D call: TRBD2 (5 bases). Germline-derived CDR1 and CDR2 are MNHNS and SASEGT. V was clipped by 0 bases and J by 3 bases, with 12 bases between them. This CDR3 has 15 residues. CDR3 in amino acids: CASSEALAGHYEQYF. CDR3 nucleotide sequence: TGTGCCAGCAGTGAAGCCTTGGCGGGCCACTACGAGCAGTACTTC.

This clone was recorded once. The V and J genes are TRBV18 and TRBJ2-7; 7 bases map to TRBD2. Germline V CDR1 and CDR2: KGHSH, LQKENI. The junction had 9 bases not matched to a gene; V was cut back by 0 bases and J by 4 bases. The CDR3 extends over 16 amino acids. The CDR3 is CASSPPSGREFYEQYF. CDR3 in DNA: TGTGCCAGCTCACCACCGTCAGGGCGGGAGTTTTACGAGCAGTACTTC.

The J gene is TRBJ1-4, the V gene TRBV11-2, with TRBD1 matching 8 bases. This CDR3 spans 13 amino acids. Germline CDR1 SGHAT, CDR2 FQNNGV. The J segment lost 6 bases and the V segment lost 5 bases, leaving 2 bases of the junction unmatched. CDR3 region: CASSGQGYEKLFF. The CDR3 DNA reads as TGTGCCAGCAGCGGACAGGGTTATGAAAAACTGTTTTTT. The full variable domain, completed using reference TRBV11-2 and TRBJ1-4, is EAGVAQSPRYKIIEKRQSVAFWCNPISGHATLYWYQQILGQGPKLLIQFQNNGVVDDSQLPKDRFSAERLKGVDSTLKIQPAKLEDSAVYLCASSGQGYEKLFFGSGTQLSVL.

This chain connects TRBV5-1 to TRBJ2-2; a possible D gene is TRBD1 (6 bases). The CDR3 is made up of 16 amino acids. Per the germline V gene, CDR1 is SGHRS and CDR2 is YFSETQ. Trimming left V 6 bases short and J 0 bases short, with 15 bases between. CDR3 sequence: CASTPQGLSNTGELFF. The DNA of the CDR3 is TGCGCCAGCACCCCTCAGGGGCTCTCGAACACCGGGGAGCTGTTTTTT.

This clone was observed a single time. The CDR3 DNA sequence: TGCGCCAGCAGGGGACAGGGGGCGCAAAGTAGCTATGGCTACACCTTC. Translating it yields CASRGQGAQSSYGYTF. The rearrangement joins TRBV5-1 to TRBJ1-2; 12 nucleotides line up with TRBD1. CDR1 and CDR2 from the germline V gene are SGHRS and YFSETQ. V gave up 5 bases and J gave up 4 bases; unmatched junction bases: 9. The CDR3 consists of 16 residues.

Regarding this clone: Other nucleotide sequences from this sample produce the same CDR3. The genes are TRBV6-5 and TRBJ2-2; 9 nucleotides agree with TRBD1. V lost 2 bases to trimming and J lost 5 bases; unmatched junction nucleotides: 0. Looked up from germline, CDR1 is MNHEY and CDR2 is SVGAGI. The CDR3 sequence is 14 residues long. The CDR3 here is CASSYGTGTGELFF. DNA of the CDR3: TGTGCCAGCAGTTACGGGACAGGGACCGGGGAGCTGTTTTTT.

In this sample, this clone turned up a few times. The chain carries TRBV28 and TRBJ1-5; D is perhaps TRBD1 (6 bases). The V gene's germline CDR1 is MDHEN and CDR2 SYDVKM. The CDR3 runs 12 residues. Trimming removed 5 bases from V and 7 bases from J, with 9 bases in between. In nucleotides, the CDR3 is TGTGCCAGCAGTCGGGACAAACAGCCCCAGCATTTT. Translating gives CASSRDKQPQHF.

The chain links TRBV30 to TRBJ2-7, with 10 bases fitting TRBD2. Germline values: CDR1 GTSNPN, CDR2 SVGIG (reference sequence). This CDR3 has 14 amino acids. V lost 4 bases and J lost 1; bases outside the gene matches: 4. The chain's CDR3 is CAWTPAGGSYEQYF. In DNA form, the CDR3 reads TGTGCCTGGACCCCAGCGGGAGGGTCCTACGAGCAGTACTTC.

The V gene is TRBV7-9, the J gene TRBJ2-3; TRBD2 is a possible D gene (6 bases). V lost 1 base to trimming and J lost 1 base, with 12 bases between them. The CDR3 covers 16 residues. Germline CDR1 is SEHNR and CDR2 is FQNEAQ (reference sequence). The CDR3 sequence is CASSLELALGTDTQYF. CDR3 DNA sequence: TGTGCCAGCAGCTTAGAGCTAGCGCTAGGCACAGATACGCAGTATTTT.

The chain's CDR3 is CASSFRDSRTDTQYF. The CDR3 nucleotides are TGTGCCAGCAGCTTCCGGGACAGCCGAACAGATACGCAGTATTTT. V gene TRBV5-8 combines with J gene TRBJ2-3, with 7 nucleotides matching TRBD1. The trim removed 2 bases at V and 3 bases at J, leaving 6 bases unmatched. This CDR3 has 15 amino acids. Germline CDR1 is SGHTS and CDR2 is YDEGEE.

The CDR3 loop reads CASSYAGGGTEAFF. The CDR3 DNA reads TGTGCCAGCAGTTACGCCGGGGGGGGCACTGAAGCTTTCTTT. The V gene is TRBV6-5, the J gene TRBJ1-1; D may be TRBD1 (5 bases). The germline gives CDR1 MNHEY, CDR2 SVGAGI. CDR3 size: 14 residues. V lost 2 bases and J 4 bases, leaving 11 bases between the germline ends.